This T cell receptor beta chain is drawn from a study of OX40 agonist ivuxolimab in advanced cancers. TCRdb's copy holds only in-frame clones and misses some; the assay was immunoSEQ multiplex PCR. The sample has tens of thousands of clones, roughly 90% seen once; the top ten hold approximately 0.98%. The germline gives CDR1 MNHEY, CDR2 SMNVEV (reference sequence). The CDR3 is 14 residues long. With 9 bases removed from V and 5 bases from J, the gap between germline ends came to 17 bases. The rearrangement uses TRBV27 and TRBJ1-5; a weak D match, TRBD1 (5 bases). This clonotype was obtained from an adult with an advanced solid tumor such as melanoma, head and neck, liver or kidney cancer. The input for sequencing was CD4+ or CD8+ T cells sorted from blood, taken in a trial of the OX40 agonist ivuxolimab. CDR3 in DNA: TGTGCCAGGGAACTATATGACAGAGATCAGCCCCAGCATTTT. It translates to CARELYDRDQPQHF.